This entry lists 16 T cell receptor beta chains sequenced from one sample in a study of T cells in Graves' hyperthyroidism and ophthalmopathy (dated 2019 in TCRdb). The library came from multiplex PCR. The data were produced on an Illumina HiSeq 2000. The TCR beta CDR3 regions were amplified from the RNA transcripts. For the first round of RT-PCR on the TCR CDR3, the HTBI primer set was used together with the Qiagen OneStep RT-PCR kit. TCRdb ran its own pipeline on the public reads, namely fastp trimming at Q25 and MiXCR clone calling, and kept in-frame beta chains. Rows are combined by CDR3 protein, so each entry shows the most common genes and DNA. The sample table holds about 410,000 distinct CDR3 sequences, of which 14% to 15% were seen once. The ten largest account for less than 15% of the sample. The sequencing sample was made of blood. The receptors come from a man between 18 and 35 years old with Graves' ophthalmopathy.

In this sample, this clonotype turned up many times. This rearrangement joins TRBV7-9 to TRBJ2-5; no definite D call. Trimming removed 6 bases at V and 5 bases at J, with 10 bases between. The length of the CDR3 is 12 residues. Germline lookup yields CDR1 SEHNR and CDR2 FQNEAQ (reference sequence). CDR3 coding DNA: TGTGCCAGCAGAAACCTCCGGGAGACCCAGTACTTC. Its translation is CASRNLRETQYF.

This clonotype showed up many times. The chain combines TRBV11-2 with TRBJ2-1, with D unresolved. This CDR3 has 14 residues. The germline V gene has CDR1 SGHAT and CDR2 FQNNGV. V was trimmed by 1 base and J by 3 bases, leaving 7 bases between them. The CDR3 nucleotides are TGTGCCAGCAGCTTAGGGCAATTCTACAATGAGCAGTTCTTC. Translation gives CASSLGQFYNEQFF.

This clonotype was picked up many times. The chain combines TRBV10-1 with TRBJ1-2; maybe TRBD1 (5 bases). With 3 bases removed from V and 8 bases from J, the gap between germline ends came to 16 bases. Germline lookup yields CDR1 WNHNN and CDR2 SYGVQD (reference sequence). The CDR3 spans 14 residues. The CDR3 DNA is TGCGCCAGCAGTGACAACGGGACGCCGAGAGGCTACACCTTC. Amino acid sequence: CASSDNGTPRGYTF.

In its sample, this clonotype was seen many times. V and J are TRBV11-2 and TRBJ2-2, with D unresolved. The length of the CDR3 is 15 residues. With 1 base removed from V and 1 base from J, the gap between germline ends came to 7 bases. Germline V gene sequence: CDR1 SGHAT, CDR2 FQNNGV. CDR3 amino acids: CASSLGAENTGELFF. The CDR3 DNA is TGTGCCAGCAGCTTAGGGGCAGAGAACACCGGGGAGCTGTTTTTT.

In this sample, this clonotype turned up many times. The rearrangement joins TRBV18 to TRBJ2-1; TRBD2 matches 14 bases. Looked up from germline, CDR1 is KGHSH and CDR2 is LQKENI. CDR3 length: 14 residues. V dropped 6 bases and J dropped 9; count of bases not matched to a gene: 4. The chain's CDR3 is CASSSGTSGSEQFF. DNA for the CDR3: TGTGCCAGCTCCTCCGGGACTAGCGGGAGTGAGCAGTTCTTC.

This clonotype occurred many times. The gene calls are TRBV20-1 and TRBJ2-1; 8 bases map to TRBD2. The V gene end was trimmed by 0 bases and the J gene end by 8 bases; junction bases not matched to a gene: 6. CDR3 size: 14 residues. CDR1 and CDR2 (germline): DFQATT, SNEGSKA (reference sequence). The CDR3, as DNA: TGCAGTGCTAGAGATACCAGCGGGGGCCATGAGCAGTTCTTC. The encoded protein is CSARDTSGGHEQFF.

The chain carries TRBV3-1 and TRBJ1-1; D perhaps matches TRBD1 (5 bases). Germline V gene data show CDR1 as LGHDT and CDR2 as YNNKEL (reference sequence). Trimming stripped 1 base from V and 5 bases from J, with 11 bases between. The CDR3 loop spans 14 amino acids. The CDR3 sequence: CASSQGGLRTEAFF. In DNA form, the CDR3 reads TGTGCCAGCAGCCAAGGGGGCCTAAGAACTGAAGCTTTCTTT.

This clonotype showed up many times. V usage is TRBV20-1 and J usage is TRBJ2-7, with 7 bases fitting TRBD2. Losses at the gene ends were 0 bases for V and 0 bases for J; bases not matched to a gene: 5. CDR3 length equals 15 residues. The germline gives CDR1 DFQATT, CDR2 SNEGSKA (reference sequence). The CDR3 sequence: CSARDLTSDSYEQYF. The CDR3 nucleotides read TGCAGTGCTAGAGATCTTACTAGCGACTCCTACGAGCAGTACTTC.

The J gene is TRBJ2-3, the V gene TRBV6-1; D uncertain. The germline gives CDR1 MNHNS, CDR2 SASEGT. The V end lost 7 bases, the J end lost 2 bases, and 13 bases lay between the germline ends. CDR3 size: 14 residues. CDR3: CASTKGTYTDTQYF. As DNA, the CDR3 is TGTGCCAGCACCAAAGGTACTTACACAGATACGCAGTATTTT.

This clonotype came up many times. The chain couples TRBV29-1 to TRBJ2-3, with D tentatively TRBD2 (5 bases). CDR3 size: 11 residues. Between the trimmed V and J ends, which lost 4 bases and 6 bases, there was a span of 8 bases. The V gene's germline CDR1 is SQVTM and CDR2 ANQGSEA. The CDR3 DNA reads TGCAGCGTTGCTCCGGGGGATACGCAGTATTTT. Protein product: CSVAPGDTQYF.

The chain links TRBV9 to TRBJ1-6; D is ambiguous. Germline V gene lookup returns CDR1 SGDLS and CDR2 YYNGEE. Trimming cost V 1 base and J 4 bases, with 9 bases left between them. This CDR3 has 15 residues. The CDR3 loop reads CASSVSGTYNSPLHF. Here the CDR3 DNA reads TGTGCCAGCAGCGTAAGCGGAACGTATAATTCACCCCTCCACTTT.

This clonotype has ten or more counts. The chain employs TRBV10-3 and TRBJ2-7; 8 bases are shared with TRBD2. The CDR3 loop spans 14 amino acids. Unmatched junction bases numbered 5, after V lost 7 bases and J lost 0 bases. Germline lookup yields CDR1 ENHRY and CDR2 SYGVKD. Here the CDR3 reads CAIKSTSGSYEQYF. CDR3 sequence (DNA): TGTGCCATCAAGTCTACTAGCGGCTCCTACGAGCAGTACTTC.

This chain connects TRBV27 to TRBJ1-2, with 7 bases identical to TRBD1. Germline values: CDR1 MNHEY, CDR2 SMNVEV (reference sequence). Unmatched junction bases numbered 13, after V lost 6 bases and J lost 0 bases. The CDR3 totals 17 residues. Here the CDR3 reads CASRTLLRTGTNYGYTF. The CDR3 DNA reads as TGTGCCAGCAGAACACTCCTTCGGACAGGAACTAACTATGGCTACACCTTC.

This clonotype was picked up many times. The J gene is TRBJ1-4, the V gene TRBV11-2; TRBD1 is a possible D gene (5 bases). The CDR3 runs to 14 residues. CDR1 SGHAT and CDR2 FQNNGV come from the germline V gene. V was shortened by 5 bases and J by 0 bases, with 7 bases between the two germline ends. The CDR3 protein is CASSRGTTNEKLFF. CDR3 in DNA: TGTGCCAGCAGCCGGGGGACAACTAATGAAAAACTGTTTTTT.

This clonotype appeared many times. DNA for the CDR3: TGTGCCAGCAGCCAGCGGACCGAGCAGTACTTC. It translates to CASSQRTEQYF. The rearrangement uses TRBV3-1 and TRBJ2-7; D is ambiguous. V dropped 3 bases and J dropped 6 bases, with 6 bases sitting between them. The CDR3 extends over 11 amino acids. CDR1 is LGHDT, CDR2 YNNKEL, per germline (reference sequence).

CDR3: CASSRRGGHNIYEQYF. CDR3 nucleotides: TGTGCCAGTAGTAGGCGGGGGGGACACAACATCTACGAGCAGTACTTC. The rearrangement links TRBV19 to TRBJ2-7; 9 bases are shared with TRBD2. Germline CDR1 LNHDA, CDR2 SQIVND (reference sequence). J gave up 3 bases and V 4 bases, and 10 bases lay outside the gene matches. The CDR3 has 16 amino acids.